This TCR beta chain was found in a study of read filtering for tumor transcriptome and immune sequencing. Molecular barcoded adaptors covering alpha/delta and beta/gamma chains were used on 400 to 450 ng RNA. TCRdb redid the calling of the reads with MiXCR, one entry per CDR3 protein. The sample contains approximately 150,000 distinct CDR3 sequences, roughly 13% of which appear only once. Every patient had bone marrow sampled while the disease was active. Points from the study as a whole: IR-seq and RNA-seq agreed better without single-read clonotypes.

Germline loops: CDR1 SGHRS, CDR2 YFSETQ. With 0 bases removed from V and 1 base from J, the gap between germline ends came to 10 bases. The CDR3 is 15 amino acids. This clonotype was observed many times. The antigen is not known. This clonotype originated in a donor over 35 with multiple myeloma. The sample consisted of a population of CD138-negative cells sorted from bone marrow. V gene TRBV5-1 combines with J gene TRBJ2-5; maybe TRBD1 (5 bases). The CDR3 protein is CASSLATGRQETQYF. CDR3 DNA: TGCGCCAGCAGCTTGGCAACAGGCCGCCAAGAGACCCAGTACTTC.